These 5 T cell receptor beta chains originate from one sample sequenced in a study of Ad26.COV2.S vaccination and SARS-CoV-2 variants. Method: immunoSEQ multiplex PCR; TCRdb's copy keeps in-frame clones and lacks some. The sample has 150,000 to 200,000 clones, roughly nine tenths seen once. The starting material was peripheral blood, obtained after recovery from COVID-19. These receptors were taken from a human donor who had recovered from COVID-19.

V usage is TRBV21-1 and J usage is TRBJ2-5; the D call of TRBD2 is as the table states it, not checked on the DNA. TRBV21-1 has pseudogene status. This CDR3 has 18 residues. The CDR3 here is CASSKDPGALKNQETQYF. DNA of the CDR3: TGTGCCAGCAGCAAAGATCCGGGTGCCCTGAAGAACCAAGAGACCCAGTACTTC.

The genes are TRBV14 and TRBJ2-2; 7 bases are a match to TRBD1. The CDR3 consists of 16 residues. V trimming: 3 bases; J trimming: 1 base; junction bases outside the gene matches: 5. CDR1 SGHDN and CDR2 FVKESK come from the germline V gene. The CDR3 region is CASSQTDRENTGELFF. CDR3 nucleotide sequence: TGTGCCAGCAGCCAGACAGACAGGGAGAACACCGGGGAGCTGTTTTTT.

The chain employs TRBV6-5 and TRBJ1-2; the D gene is possibly TRBD1 (5 bases). This CDR3 spans 12 amino acids. From germline, CDR1 is MNHEY and CDR2 SVGAGI. V lost 2 bases and J lost 7, with 8 bases in between. CDR3 nucleotides: TGTGCCAGCAGTTACCCAGGGCTTGGCTACACCTTC. Translated, it gives CASSYPGLGYTF.

The chain carries TRBV6-1 and TRBJ2-4, with D perhaps given as TRBD1 or TRBD2 (7 bases each). The V and J ends lost 2 bases and 0 bases respectively, with 23 bases between them. This CDR3 comprises 20 residues. The germline V gene has CDR1 MNHNS and CDR2 SASEGT. The CDR3 DNA reads TGTGCCAGCAGTGAACCCAGGGGGGGACGAGAGTCAATAGCCAAAAACATTCAGTACTTC. Amino acid sequence: CASSEPRGGRESIAKNIQYF.

The chain carries TRBV9 and TRBJ2-1; 7 positions agree with TRBD1. From germline, CDR1 is SGDLS and CDR2 YYNGEE. V gave up 3 bases and J gave up 4 bases; unmatched junction bases: 7. The CDR3 contains 15 residues. CDR3 coding DNA: TGTGCCAGCAGCGCGGTGACAGGGAAGTACAATGAGCAGTTCTTC. Its protein product is CASSAVTGKYNEQFF. The whole variable domain, filled in from reference TRBV9 and TRBJ2-1, reads DSGVTQTPKHLITATGQRVTLRCSPRSGDLSVYWYQQSLDQGLQFLIQYYNGEERAKGNILERFSAQQFPDLHSELNLSSLELGDSALYFCASSAVTGKYNEQFFGPGTRLTVL.